What follows is one T cell receptor beta chain and its context. Participants' reported clinical history set cohort assignment. Repertoires were generated with immunoSEQ multiplex PCR, while TCRdb's copy carries only in-frame clones and drops some. The profile shows roughly 240,000 clones, around 90% of them singletons. The data derive from a study of blood T cell repertoires in COVID-19. This CDR3 region has 16 residues. The V segment lost 4 bases and the J segment 5 bases; nucleotides outside the gene matches: 6. Germline V gives CDR1 KGHDR, CDR2 SFDVKD. The sequencing input was PBMCs or T cells enriched from blood (not recorded which). The receptor comes from a man aged 45-65 years who had been exposed to COVID-19. The rearrangement joins TRBV24-1 to TRBJ2-1, with TRBD2 identical over 11 bases. The CDR3 nucleotides read TGTGCCACCAGTGACCCGACTAGCGGGGATAACAATGAGCAGTTCTTC. The encoded protein is CATSDPTSGDNNEQFF.